The 24 T cell receptor beta chains given below trace back to one sample, sequenced in a study of shared clonotypes between healthy human individuals. Naive CD8 cells were CD45RO-negative, positively selected for CCR7, excluding terminally differentiated effector memory CD45RA+ cells. Measured with immunoSEQ multiplex PCR; TCRdb has only the in-frame clones, and not every one. The table includes about 2.1 million clones, about 92% detected once. Sequenced: naive CD8+ T cells from PBMCs. The receptors here all came from a man younger than 35 in good health. Some clones in this sample may be carry-over from other donors' samples.

The J gene is TRBJ2-4, the V gene TRBV7-9; D unclear. This CDR3 contains 15 residues. Germline V gene data show CDR1 as SEHNR and CDR2 as FQNEAQ (reference sequence). V lost 5 bases and J 3 bases, leaving 14 bases between the germline ends. The CDR3 loop reads CASSPPGRNKNIQYF. The CDR3 DNA follows: TGTGCCAGCAGCCCCCCCGGGCGAAACAAAAACATTCAGTACTTC.

This CDR3 reads CASSNFRDTNQPQHF. Here the CDR3 DNA reads TGTGCCAGCAGTAATTTCCGGGACACCAATCAGCCCCAGCATTTT. The chain has TRBV28 and TRBJ1-5, with TRBD1 as a possible D gene (6 bases). Trimming took 5 bases from V and 3 from J, leaving 14 bases between them. Germline loops: CDR1 MDHEN, CDR2 SYDVKM. The CDR3 length is 15 residues.

The rearrangement uses TRBV7-9 and TRBJ2-7; D not resolved. The germline CDR1 and CDR2 sequences are SEHNR and FQNEAQ (reference sequence). The CDR3 covers 12 residues. Trimming took off 6 bases at V and 4 bases at J, with 10 bases between the two ends. Here the CDR3 reads CASSFTHYEQYF. In nucleotides, the CDR3 is TGTGCCAGCAGTTTTACTCATTACGAGCAGTACTTC.

The chain couples TRBV9 to TRBJ2-5, with unresolved D. CDR3 length: 16 amino acids. V was cut by 4 bases and J by 5 bases, with 21 bases left in between. Per germline, CDR1 SGDLS and CDR2 YYNGEE. In DNA, the CDR3 is TGTGCCAGCAGCTCCCGTTTGGCAGGAGAGTGGGAGACCCAGTACTTC. Translating gives CASSSRLAGEWETQYF.

The rearrangement uses TRBV6-1 and TRBJ2-7; TRBD1 aligns across 9 bases. Germline V gene lookup returns CDR1 MNHNS and CDR2 SASEGT. The trim removed 2 bases at V and 8 bases at J, leaving 25 bases unmatched. This CDR3 has 20 residues. The CDR3 DNA is TGTGCCAGCAGTGAAAGGTCAAAGGGACAGGGTCCCACCCTACGATTACAGCAGTACTTC. Residues: CASSERSKGQGPTLRLQQYF.

The chain joins TRBV4-3 to TRBJ2-6, with a tentative D call TRBD1 (6 bases). This CDR3 comprises 16 residues. V was shortened by 4 bases and J by 3 bases, with 13 bases between the two germline ends. Germline loops: CDR1 LGHNA, CDR2 YSLEER. The CDR3 is CASSPFAGVGANVLTF. Written as DNA, the CDR3 is TGCGCCAGCAGCCCTTTTGCAGGGGTTGGGGCCAACGTCCTGACTTTC.

Here the CDR3 reads CASSPPSGNTIYF. In DNA, the CDR3 is TGTGCCAGCAGTCCACCGTCTGGAAACACCATATATTTT. This chain links TRBV7-8 with TRBJ1-3; D remains ambiguous. The CDR3 has 13 amino acids. Germline CDR1 is SGHVS and CDR2 is FQNEAQ. V was trimmed by 6 bases and J by 1 base, leaving 7 bases between them. Using reference TRBV7-8 and TRBJ1-3 for the parts outside the CDR3, the full variable domain is GAGVSQSPRYKVAKRGQDVALRCDPISGHVSLFWYQQALGQGPEFLTYFQNEAQLDKSGLPSDRFFAERPEGSVSTLKIQRTQQEDSAVYLCASSPPSGNTIYFGEGSWLTVV.

The V and J genes are TRBV27 and TRBJ2-7; D not certain. The germline gives CDR1 MNHEY, CDR2 SMNVEV (reference sequence). The CDR3 is 12 amino acids. Deletions cut 9 bases from V and 6 bases from J, with 15 bases between. The CDR3 spells CASWVSLGEQYF. The CDR3 DNA sequence: TGTGCCAGTTGGGTCTCGTTGGGCGAGCAGTACTTC.

V usage is TRBV29-1 and J usage is TRBJ1-1; 9 bases are shared with TRBD1. Germline loops: CDR1 SQVTM, CDR2 ANQGSEA. The V segment lost 7 bases and the J segment 7 bases; nucleotides outside the gene matches: 7. CDR3 length: 12 amino acids. CDR3 protein: CSASGQGSEAFF. The CDR3 DNA follows: TGCAGCGCCTCCGGACAGGGGAGTGAAGCTTTCTTT.

This clone has a single count. This chain joins TRBV4-3 and TRBJ1-1; tentative D call: TRBD1 (6 bases). CDR1 LGHNA and CDR2 YSLEER come from the germline V gene. Trimming shortened V by 1 base and J by 1 base, and 13 bases separated the two germline ends. The CDR3 totals 16 residues. CDR3 in DNA: TGCGCCAGCAGCCAAGGCTCCGGACAGCCGAACACTGAAGCTTTCTTT. Residues: CASSQGSGQPNTEAFF.

This sequence joins TRBV7-9 and TRBJ2-2, with D unclear. The CDR3 contains 15 residues. Deletions cut 4 bases from V and 0 bases from J, with 9 bases between. CDR1 and CDR2 from the germline V gene are SEHNR and FQNEAQ (reference sequence). The CDR3 DNA reads as TGTGCCAGCAGCTCCCGGAGCTCGAACACCGGGGAGCTGTTTTTT. Amino acid sequence: CASSSRSSNTGELFF. Together with reference TRBV7-9 and TRBJ2-2, the CDR3 gives the full variable domain: DTGVSQNPRHKITKRGQNVTFRCDPISEHNRLYWYRQTLGQGPEFLTYFQNEAQLEKSRLLSDRFSAERPKGSFSTLEIQRTEQGDSAMYLCASSSRSSNTGELFFGEGSRLTVL.

V is TRBV19 and J is TRBJ2-3; TRBD1 agrees at 9 bases. In germline, CDR1 is LNHDA, CDR2 SQIVND (reference sequence). The CDR3 covers 15 residues. Trimming at V came to 5 bases and at J to 3 bases, leaving 6 bases not matched to a gene. CDR3 bases: TGTGCCAGTAGTGCCGGGACAGGGAGGACAGATACGCAGTATTTT. Translated: CASSAGTGRTDTQYF.

The CDR3 DNA reads TGTGCCAGCAGCCAAGCCCAGGACTACAATGAGCAGTTCTTC. This codes for CASSQAQDYNEQFF. V gene TRBV14 combines with J gene TRBJ2-1, with D unclear. The CDR3 length is 14 residues. Germline assignment: CDR1 SGHDN and CDR2 FVKESK. V lost 1 base to trimming and J lost 3 bases, with 7 bases between them.

The V call is TRBV29-1, the J call TRBJ2-3; the match to TRBD2 covers 8 bases. With V trimmed by 4 bases and J by 0 bases, 6 bases remained unmatched. Germline CDR1 and CDR2: SQVTM and ANQGSEA. The CDR3 has 15 residues. Written as DNA, the CDR3 is TGCAGCGTTGCTTTAGCGGGACTTAGCACAGATACGCAGTATTTT. Its protein product is CSVALAGLSTDTQYF.

This rearrangement joins TRBV7-9 to TRBJ2-5; no clear D gene. Germline V gene lookup returns CDR1 SEHNR and CDR2 FQNEAQ (reference sequence). The CDR3 spans 14 residues. V lost 5 bases to trimming and J lost 1 base, with 11 bases between them. The CDR3 loop is CASSRADAQETQYF. CDR3 coding DNA: TGTGCCAGCAGCCGCGCCGATGCCCAAGAGACCCAGTACTTC.

About this clone itself: Other DNA sequences of this sample code for an identical CDR3. The chain is built from TRBV6-5 and TRBJ2-7; 8 bases agree with TRBD1. The germline gives CDR1 MNHEY, CDR2 SVGAGI. V dropped 0 bases and J dropped 4; count of bases not matched to a gene: 5. The CDR3 consists of 15 residues. As DNA, the CDR3 is TGTGCCAGCAGTTACTCGAGTCAGGGGGCTTACGAGCAGTACTTC. Encoded protein: CASSYSSQGAYEQYF.

The chain carries TRBV4-2 and TRBJ1-1; unclear D gene. Germline V CDR1 and CDR2: LGHNA, YNFKEQ. V dropped 0 bases and J dropped 0 bases, with 11 bases sitting between them. CDR3 length equals 16 residues. The CDR3 loop reads CASSQEAATLNTEAFF. The CDR3 bases are TGTGCCAGCAGCCAAGAGGCGGCAACCTTGAACACTGAAGCTTTCTTT.

The chain joins TRBV5-1 to TRBJ2-1; D is unresolved. The germline V and J ends were trimmed by 4 bases and 2 bases, with 10 bases remaining between them. Germline CDR1 reads SGHRS; CDR2 reads YFSETQ. This CDR3 has 14 residues. CDR3 sequence: CASSDSAPYNEQFF. DNA of the CDR3: TGCGCCAGCAGCGACTCAGCCCCCTACAATGAGCAGTTCTTC.

The rearrangement joins TRBV11-2 to TRBJ2-7; tentatively, D is TRBD1 (5 bases). The V end lost 7 bases, the J end lost 2 bases, and 9 bases lay between the germline ends. The CDR3 has 12 residues. CDR1 is SGHAT, CDR2 FQNNGV, per germline. This chain's CDR3 is CASTDSTYEQYF. The CDR3 DNA is TGTGCCAGCACAGACAGTACCTACGAGCAGTACTTC. Full variable domain (outside the CDR3, taken from reference TRBV11-2 and TRBJ2-7): EAGVAQSPRYKIIEKRQSVAFWCNPISGHATLYWYQQILGQGPKLLIQFQNNGVVDDSQLPKDRFSAERLKGVDSTLKIQPAKLEDSAVYLCASTDSTYEQYFGPGTRLTVT.

This clone was recorded only once. The chain employs TRBV2 and TRBJ2-1; TRBD2 matches 7 bases. CDR3 length: 13 amino acids. V lost 7 bases, J lost 8 bases, and 8 bases stayed unmatched. The germline V gene has CDR1 SNHLY and CDR2 FYNNEI. CDR3 in amino acids: CASTGGSVDEQFF. The CDR3 DNA follows: TGTGCCAGCACGGGCGGGAGTGTCGATGAGCAGTTCTTC.

This chain joins TRBV30 and TRBJ2-7; maybe TRBD1 (5 bases). Deletions cut 8 bases from V and 7 bases from J, with 24 bases between. Germline CDR1 and CDR2: GTSNPN and SVGIG (reference sequence). The CDR3 contains 14 residues. The CDR3 sequence: CATLWGSPFWEQYF. Here the CDR3 DNA reads TGTGCCACCCTTTGGGGCAGCCCCTTTTGGGAGCAGTACTTC.

For this clone: In the same sample, other DNA sequences code for this CDR3. The V gene is TRBV11-2, the J gene TRBJ2-1, with 9 bases that match TRBD2. Germline lookup yields CDR1 SGHAT and CDR2 FQNNGV. The CDR3 has 15 amino acids. V dropped 1 base and J dropped 4; count of bases not matched to a gene: 2. The CDR3 here is CASSLVLAGYNEQFF. For the CDR3, the DNA is TGTGCCAGCAGCTTAGTCCTAGCGGGGTACAATGAGCAGTTCTTC.

This clone was picked up one time. The chain carries TRBV4-2 and TRBJ2-3, with D maybe TRBD1 (5 bases). Trimming left V 1 base short and J 0 bases short, with 14 bases between. The CDR3 spans 17 residues. Germline-derived CDR1 and CDR2 are LGHNA and YNFKEQ. The CDR3 coding sequence is TGTGCCAGCAGCCAAGCCCCCCAGGGCGGTAGCACAGATACGCAGTATTTT. Residues: CASSQAPQGGSTDTQYF.

V usage is TRBV27 and J usage is TRBJ1-1; a weak D match, TRBD1 (5 bases). Germline values: CDR1 MNHEY, CDR2 SMNVEV (reference sequence). V shed 4 bases and J shed 6 bases, with 12 bases lying between them. This CDR3 region has 13 residues. The CDR3 DNA follows: TGTGCCAGCAGTTCCCAGAGACAGTCTGAAGCTTTCTTT. This gives the protein CASSSQRQSEAFF.